The 20 T cell receptor beta chains below all came from one sample that was sequenced in a study of STAT5B mutations in CD4+ large granular lymphocyte leukemia. The method was immunoSEQ multiplex PCR; TCRdb's version includes in-frame clones alone and lacks a portion of them. The repertoire includes thousands of clones, around 74% of them detected once, and 1.5% to 2% sits in the top ten. The sample was PBMCs. These receptors all stem from a woman aged 70-85 years with CD4+ T-cell large granular lymphocyte leukemia.

The chain uses TRBV18 and TRBJ1-1, with D unclear. This CDR3 comprises 17 residues. Germline lookup yields CDR1 KGHSH and CDR2 LQKENI. Trimming cost V 4 bases and J 1 base, with 19 bases left between them. The CDR3, as DNA: TGTGCCAGCTCACTGCTTACAGCAAAGGAAGGGAACACTGAAGCTTTCTTT. Amino acids: CASSLLTAKEGNTEAFF.

CDR3 in DNA: TGCACCAGCAGCCAAGAATGGGATATAGCGTACCAAGAGACCCAGTACTTC. Translation gives CTSSQEWDIAYQETQYF. The J gene is TRBJ2-5, the V gene TRBV1; the table's D call of TRBD2 was not tested on the DNA. TRBV1 is annotated as a pseudogene. This CDR3 has 17 residues.

This clone was seen just once. This rearrangement joins TRBV19 to TRBJ2-1; TRBD2 aligns across 9 bases. Germline CDR1 and CDR2: LNHDA and SQIVND (reference sequence). Trimming removed 3 bases from V and 9 bases from J; junction bases left unmatched: 9. The CDR3 runs to 15 residues. CDR3 bases: TGTGCCAGTAGTATGGAGGTAGCGGGAGTAGGTGAGCAGTTCTTC. Its protein is CASSMEVAGVGEQFF.

The V call is TRBV27, the J call TRBJ1-1; 7 bases align to TRBD1. This CDR3 has 15 residues. V lost 8 bases to trimming and J lost 3 bases; unmatched junction nucleotides: 12. Germline CDR1 MNHEY, CDR2 SMNVEV (reference sequence). This CDR3 is CASRYLRQGYTEAFF. The CDR3 DNA is TGTGCCAGCCGCTACCTTCGACAGGGTTACACTGAAGCTTTCTTT.

This clone has just a few counts. The genes are TRBV7-2 and TRBJ1-6; D is possibly TRBD1 (6 bases). The CDR3 has 15 amino acids. Germline values: CDR1 SGHTA, CDR2 FQGNSA. The ends were cut back, 6 bases at V and 7 bases at J, with 16 bases in the middle. The CDR3 loop is CASSRDRPDNSPLHF. The DNA of the CDR3 is TGTGCCAGCAGTCGAGACAGGCCGGACAATTCACCCCTCCACTTT. Drawing the rest from reference TRBV7-2 and TRBJ1-6, the complete variable domain is GAGVSQSPSNKVTEKGKDVELRCDPISGHTALYWYRQSLGQGLEFLIYFQGNSAPDKSGLPSDRFSAERTGGSVSTLTIQRTQQEDSAVYLCASSRDRPDNSPLHFGNGTRLTVT.

The CDR3, as DNA: TGTGCCATCAGTCCCACCGGGACAGGGGCTGGATACGAGCAGTACTTC. Protein product: CAISPTGTGAGYEQYF. The genes are TRBV10-3 and TRBJ2-7; 10 nucleotides match TRBD1. This CDR3 region has 16 residues. With V trimmed by 5 bases and J by 4 bases, 11 bases remained unmatched. Germline V gene data show CDR1 as ENHRY and CDR2 as SYGVKD.

The CDR3 DNA reads TGTGCCACGGGGACAAGGAGCTCCTACGAGCAGTACTTC. It specifies CATGTRSSYEQYF. V and J are TRBV15 and TRBJ2-7, with a weak D call TRBD1 (6 bases). CDR1 is LNHNV, CDR2 YYDKDF, per germline (reference sequence). The V end was cut by 9 bases, the J end by 0 bases, with 12 bases between. This CDR3 region has 13 residues.

The V call is TRBV5-1, the J call TRBJ2-2, with TRBD2 identical over 14 bases. The germline V gene encodes CDR1 SGHRS and CDR2 YFSETQ. Germline trimming cut 3 bases from V and 0 bases from J; bases unmatched to any gene: 4. This CDR3 comprises 18 residues. CDR3 nucleotide sequence: TGCGCCAGCAGCTCCTGGACTAGCGGGGGGACGAACACCGGGGAGCTGTTTTTT. It encodes CASSSWTSGGTNTGELFF.

V and J are TRBV7-2 and TRBJ2-1, with 13 bases aligning to TRBD2. The J segment lost 7 bases and the V segment lost 6 bases, leaving 6 bases of the junction unmatched. The CDR3 contains 15 residues. The V gene's germline CDR1 is SGHTA and CDR2 FQGNSA. The CDR3 loop is CASRRRLAGGNEQFF. In DNA form, the CDR3 reads TGTGCCAGCAGACGGCGACTAGCGGGAGGTAATGAGCAGTTCTTC.

This rearrangement joins TRBV11-2 to TRBJ2-7; D remains unclear. Germline V gene data show CDR1 as SGHAT and CDR2 as FQNNGV. The CDR3 length is 13 residues. V dropped 2 bases and J dropped 2 bases, with 7 bases sitting between them. The CDR3 sequence is CASSLPVTYEQYF. In DNA form, the CDR3 reads TGTGCCAGCAGCTTACCAGTTACCTACGAGCAGTACTTC.

The chain combines TRBV7-9 with TRBJ1-3, with 10 bases lining up with TRBD1. Germline CDR1 reads SEHNR; CDR2 reads FQNEAQ (reference sequence). V lost 6 bases, J lost 3 bases, and 8 bases stayed unmatched. The CDR3 extends over 16 amino acids. CDR3 loop: CASSRRDRGFGNTIYF. The CDR3 bases are TGTGCCAGCAGTCGCCGGGACAGGGGTTTTGGAAACACCATATATTTT.

The genes are TRBV19 and TRBJ2-7; D tentatively fits TRBD1 or TRBD2 (5 bases each). The length of the CDR3 is 14 residues. The germline V and J ends were trimmed by 3 bases and 2 bases, with 11 bases remaining between them. Germline V lookup: CDR1 LNHDA, CDR2 SQIVND (reference sequence). In DNA form, the CDR3 reads TGTGCCAGTAGTATTCAGAGGGGACCCTACGAGCAGTACTTC. Translating gives CASSIQRGPYEQYF.

The chain carries TRBV6-1 and TRBJ1-5; 7 bases are shared with TRBD1. This CDR3 is 16 amino acids long. CDR1 is MNHNS and CDR2 is SASEGT in the germline V gene. V was clipped by 1 base and J by 7 bases; unmatched bases: 10. This CDR3 reads CASSEGGRGGDQPQHF. The CDR3 bases are TGTGCCAGCAGTGAAGGAGGCAGGGGGGGAGACCAGCCCCAGCATTTT.

The chain has TRBV30 and TRBJ2-7, with 9 bases aligning to TRBD2. The CDR3 is made up of 15 amino acids. Germline CDR1 GTSNPN, CDR2 SVGIG (reference sequence). The V segment lost 2 bases and the J segment 5 bases; nucleotides outside the gene matches: 10. CDR3 sequence reads: CAWSIAGLAGNEQYF. The DNA for the CDR3 is TGTGCCTGGAGTATAGCGGGCCTAGCGGGGAACGAGCAGTACTTC.

For this clone: A read error may produce the germline difference seen at one junction end. The V and J genes are TRBV5-1 and TRBJ1-1; 7 positions agree with TRBD1. The germline V gene encodes CDR1 SGHRS and CDR2 YFSETQ. The CDR3 spans 14 residues. The CDR3 protein is CASSLDPQSGGGIF. CDR3 bases: TGCGCCAGCAGCTTGGACCCACAGTCGGGAGGGGGCATCTTT.

The genes are TRBV11-2 and TRBJ1-1; no clear D. Germline CDR1 is SGHAT and CDR2 is FQNNGV. The CDR3 has 13 amino acids. V was clipped by 2 bases and J by 7 bases, with 11 bases between them. For the CDR3, the DNA is TGTGCCAGCAGCTTAAGGCGATCTTTTGAAGCTTTCTTT. Its protein product is CASSLRRSFEAFF.

Written as DNA, the CDR3 is TGTGCCACCACCGAAGACTTGAACACCGGGGAGCTGTTTTTT. Residues: CATTEDLNTGELFF. The chain carries TRBV15 and TRBJ2-2; D is uncertain. The CDR3 has 14 residues. Germline-derived CDR1 and CDR2 are LNHNV and YYDKDF (reference sequence). V lost 7 bases and J lost 1, with 10 bases in between.

The chain has TRBV5-6 and TRBJ2-3, with D tentatively TRBD1 or TRBD2 (6 bases each). The CDR3 is made up of 16 amino acids. CDR1 is SGHDT, CDR2 YYEEEE, per germline. V shed 1 base and J shed 3 bases, with 15 bases lying between them. CDR3 coding DNA: TGTGCCAGCAGCTTGCCGGGGGCAGGTTGGACAGATACGCAGTATTTT. As protein: CASSLPGAGWTDTQYF.

This clone was recorded a few times. This chain uses TRBV5-3 with TRBJ1-6; 9 bases match TRBD1. TRBV5-3 is an open reading frame, and its role is uncertain. The V segment lost 5 bases and the J segment 8 bases; nucleotides outside the gene matches: 17. This CDR3 region has 18 residues. The CDR3 DNA reads as TGTGCCAGAAGTAACGGACAGGGGAGGAGTGCCAGCCATTCACCCCTCCACTTT. Translating gives CARSNGQGRSASHSPLHF.

The chain links TRBV11-3 to TRBJ2-3, with 8 bases aligning to TRBD2. The length of the CDR3 is 16 residues. With V trimmed by 6 bases and J by 3 bases, 11 bases remained unmatched. The V gene's germline CDR1 is SGHNT and CDR2 YENEEA. The CDR3 protein is CASSSGTPEGTDTQYF. CDR3 bases: TGTGCCAGCAGTAGCGGGACACCCGAGGGGACAGATACGCAGTATTTT.